This passage covers 14 T cell receptor beta chains from one sample sequenced in a study of CD8 T cells in Susac syndrome. RNA totalling about 0.45 to 1 ug underwent reverse transcription with random hexamers. MiXCR was run by TCRdb on the immunoSEQ multiplex PCR reads, yielding one entry per CDR3 protein. The sample shows 400,000 or so distinct CDR3 sequences, about 85% of them seen only once. The sequencing sample was made of CD8+ T cells from PBMCs. The receptors here all came from a human donor with multiple sclerosis.

This rearrangement joins TRBV28 to TRBJ2-3, with D possibly being TRBD1 or TRBD2 (5 bases each). The CDR3 covers 14 residues. Germline CDR1 and CDR2: MDHEN and SYDVKM. With 3 bases removed from V and 4 bases from J, the gap between germline ends came to 11 bases. CDR3 DNA sequence: TGTGCCAGCAGTTTCGAGCAGGGACCAGATACGCAGTATTTT. Protein: CASSFEQGPDTQYF.

J is TRBJ2-1 and V is TRBV21-1; the table's D call TRBD2 went unverified against the DNA. TRBV21-1 is flagged as a pseudogene. CDR3 length: 13 amino acids. The CDR3 DNA sequence: TGTGCCAGCAGGCTACTAGCGGGCAATGAGCAGTTCTTC. Protein: CASRLLAGNEQFF.

The gene calls are TRBV5-6 and TRBJ2-1; D is uncertain. Trimming removed 1 base at V and 7 bases at J, with 6 bases between. The CDR3 extends over 12 amino acids. Germline loops: CDR1 SGHDT, CDR2 YYEEEE. The CDR3 coding sequence is TGTGCCAGCAGCTTGCCGCTGAATGAGCAGTTCTTC. It specifies CASSLPLNEQFF.

This rearrangement joins TRBV28 to TRBJ1-1, with TRBD1 matching over 8 bases. The CDR3 extends over 14 amino acids. V lost 1 base to trimming and J lost 7 bases; unmatched junction nucleotides: 5. From germline, CDR1 is MDHEN and CDR2 SYDVKM. The CDR3 is CASSLYRQGLEAFF. The DNA of the CDR3 is TGTGCCAGCAGTTTATACCGACAGGGGCTTGAAGCTTTCTTT.

This clonotype showed up just once. CDR3 sequence (DNA): TGTGCCAGCAGAATAACAGGGTTCAGCACTGAAGCTTTCTTT. Amino acids: CASRITGFSTEAFF. V usage is TRBV28 and J usage is TRBJ1-1; weak D call: TRBD1 (6 bases). Trimming left V 6 bases short and J 4 bases short, with 15 bases between. Germline-derived CDR1 and CDR2 are MDHEN and SYDVKM. The CDR3 extends over 14 amino acids. The whole variable domain, filled in from reference TRBV28 and TRBJ1-1, reads DVKVTQSSRYLVKRTGEKVFLECVQDMDHENMFWYRQDPGLGLRLIYFSYDVKMKEKGDIPEGYSVSREKKERFSLILESASTNQTSMYLCASRITGFSTEAFFGQGTRLTVV.

This clonotype has a handful of counts. At one boundary the junction diverges from the germline segment, which might be a read error. The chain has TRBV4-1 and TRBJ1-1; D is possibly TRBD1 (5 bases). CDR3 size: 14 residues. Germline-derived CDR1 and CDR2 are MGHRA and YSYEKL. The CDR3 sequence is CASSQGTVNTEAFF. The CDR3 DNA is TGTGCCAGTAGCCAAGGGACGGTTAACACTGAAGCTTTCTTT.

The table lists this clonotype with a few counts. The chain combines TRBV4-1 with TRBJ2-7; D is perhaps TRBD1 or TRBD2 (7 bases each). Per the germline V gene, CDR1 is MGHRA and CDR2 is YSYEKL. The CDR3 totals 16 residues. V was pared by 2 bases and J by 6 bases, with 20 bases between. The CDR3 is CASSQPGGGGWGEQYF. In DNA form, the CDR3 reads TGCGCCAGCAGCCAACCGGGAGGAGGGGGCTGGGGCGAGCAGTACTTC.

V gene TRBV27 combines with J gene TRBJ2-1; D not certain. This CDR3 contains 14 residues. Germline V gene sequence: CDR1 MNHEY, CDR2 SMNVEV (reference sequence). Deletions cut 0 bases from V and 9 bases from J, with 12 bases between. The DNA of the CDR3 is TGTGCCAGCAGTTTATCGGTCGCTGGAAGTGAGCAGTTCTTC. This translates into CASSLSVAGSEQFF.

The J gene is TRBJ2-7, the V gene TRBV7-6, with 9 bases that match TRBD1. Germline assignment: CDR1 SGHVS and CDR2 FNYEAQ. J was trimmed by 3 bases and V by 5 bases; bases with no gene match: 8. The CDR3 is 15 amino acids. The CDR3 DNA reads as TGTGCCAGCAGCCCATGGGGGACAGGGAACTACGAGCAGTACTTC. This translates into CASSPWGTGNYEQYF. Drawing the rest from reference TRBV7-6 and TRBJ2-7, the complete variable domain is GAGVSQSPRYKVTKRGQDVALRCDPISGHVSLYWYRQALGQGPEFLTYFNYEAQQDKSGLPNDRFSAERPEGSISTLTIQRTEQRDSAMYRCASSPWGTGNYEQYFGPGTRLTVT.

The gene calls are TRBV11-2 and TRBJ2-1, with 15 bases aligning to TRBD2. Germline lookup yields CDR1 SGHAT and CDR2 FQNNGV. The CDR3 is made up of 15 amino acids. J lost 9 bases, V lost 5 bases, and 5 bases had no gene match. The CDR3 sequence is CASSTGLAGGGEQFF. For the CDR3, the DNA is TGTGCCAGCAGCACGGGACTAGCGGGAGGAGGTGAGCAGTTCTTC.

The rearrangement uses TRBV4-1 and TRBJ1-1; 12 nucleotides align to TRBD1. CDR1 is MGHRA and CDR2 is YSYEKL in the germline V gene. V lost 3 bases to trimming and J lost 5 bases; unmatched junction nucleotides: 7. This CDR3 has 16 residues. CDR3 DNA sequence: TGCGCCAGCAGCCACGGGACAGGGGGCGCGGGGACTGAAGCTTTCTTT. It is translated as CASSHGTGGAGTEAFF.

The CDR3: CSVGEGIGPQHF. CDR3 bases: TGCAGCGTTGGTGAGGGGATAGGGCCCCAGCATTTT. The rearrangement links TRBV29-1 to TRBJ1-5; weak D call: TRBD1 (5 bases). V lost 4 bases and J lost 9, with 13 bases in between. The CDR3 runs to 12 residues. CDR1 and CDR2 (germline): SQVTM, ANQGSEA.

The rearrangement links TRBV27 to TRBJ1-5, with 8 bases that match TRBD1. Germline V gives CDR1 MNHEY, CDR2 SMNVEV (reference sequence). The CDR3 runs to 17 residues. The junction had 12 bases not matched to a gene; V was cut back by 5 bases and J by 3 bases. CDR3 in amino acids: CASSPGWVGQDNQPQHF. CDR3 sequence (DNA): TGTGCCAGCAGTCCGGGGTGGGTGGGACAGGACAATCAGCCCCAGCATTTT.

This chain uses TRBV2 with TRBJ1-2; TRBD1 might be the D (5 bases). This CDR3 is 10 amino acids long. Trimming left V 9 bases short and J 6 bases short, with 8 bases between. Germline loops: CDR1 SNHLY, CDR2 FYNNEI. As DNA, the CDR3 is TGTGCCAGGCAGGGAGATGGCTACACCTTC. Translation: CARQGDGYTF.